This T cell receptor (beta chain) was retrieved from a study of T cell changes during pregnancy in multiple sclerosis. V was cut by 1 base and J by 6 bases, with 8 bases left in between. The germline V gene encodes CDR1 LNHDA and CDR2 SQIVND (reference sequence). The CDR3 has 13 residues. Only in-frame clones appear in the TCRdb table, and some are missing; sequencing was by immunoSEQ multiplex PCR. The repertoire holds about 75,000 clones, with 89% as singletons. The clonotype originates from a female donor in good health, enrolled as a control in a pregnancy study. This material consisted of peripheral blood, taken in the first trimester of pregnancy. The chain uses TRBV19 and TRBJ2-3; tentative D call: TRBD2 (6 bases). The CDR3 is CASSIGLGDTQYF. The DNA for the CDR3 is TGTGCCAGTAGTATAGGACTAGGGGATACGCAGTATTTT. Using reference TRBV19 and TRBJ2-3 for the parts outside the CDR3, the full variable domain is DGGITQSPKYLFRKEGQNVTLSCEQNLNHDAMYWYRQDPGQGLRLIYYSQIVNDFQKGDIAEGYSVSREKKESFPLTVTSAQKNPTAFYLCASSIGLGDTQYFGPGTRLTVL.